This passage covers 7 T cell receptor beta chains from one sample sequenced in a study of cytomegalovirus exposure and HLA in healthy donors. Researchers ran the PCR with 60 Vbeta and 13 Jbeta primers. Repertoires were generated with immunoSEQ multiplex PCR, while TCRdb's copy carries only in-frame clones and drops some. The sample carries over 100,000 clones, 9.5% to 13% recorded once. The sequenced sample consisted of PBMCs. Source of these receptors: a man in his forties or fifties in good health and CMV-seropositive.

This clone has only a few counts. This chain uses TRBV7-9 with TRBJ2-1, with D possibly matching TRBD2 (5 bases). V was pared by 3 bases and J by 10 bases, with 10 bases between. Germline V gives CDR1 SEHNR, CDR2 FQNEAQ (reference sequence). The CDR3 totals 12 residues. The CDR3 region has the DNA TGTGCCAGCAGCTTGGACTCCTCGGAGCAGTTCTTC. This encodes CASSLDSSEQFF.

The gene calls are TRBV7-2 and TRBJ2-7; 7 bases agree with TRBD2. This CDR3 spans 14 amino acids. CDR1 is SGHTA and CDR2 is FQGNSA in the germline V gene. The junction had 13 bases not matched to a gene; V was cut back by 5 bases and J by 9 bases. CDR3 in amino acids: CASSPVGREYRQYF. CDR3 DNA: TGTGCCAGCAGCCCCGTGGGGCGGGAGTACAGGCAGTACTTC.

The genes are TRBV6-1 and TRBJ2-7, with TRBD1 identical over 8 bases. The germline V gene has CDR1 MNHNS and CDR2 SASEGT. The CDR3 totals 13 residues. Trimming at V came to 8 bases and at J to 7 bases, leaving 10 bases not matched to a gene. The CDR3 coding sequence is TGTGCCAGCGGGGTAGGACAGGGCGAAGAGCAGTACTTC. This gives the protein CASGVGQGEEQYF.

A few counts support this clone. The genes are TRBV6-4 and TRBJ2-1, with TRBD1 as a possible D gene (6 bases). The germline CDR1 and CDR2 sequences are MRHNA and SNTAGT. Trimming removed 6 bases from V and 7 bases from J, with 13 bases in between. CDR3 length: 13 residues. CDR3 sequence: CASSQDRGNEQFF. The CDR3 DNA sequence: TGTGCCAGCAGCCAGGACAGAGGTAATGAGCAGTTCTTC.

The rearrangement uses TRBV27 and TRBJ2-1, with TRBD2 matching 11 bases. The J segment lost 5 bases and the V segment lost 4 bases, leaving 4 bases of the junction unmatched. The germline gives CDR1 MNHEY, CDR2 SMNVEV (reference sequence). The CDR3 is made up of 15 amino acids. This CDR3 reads CASSSGTSGNNEQFF. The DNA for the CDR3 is TGTGCCAGCAGTTCCGGGACTAGCGGAAACAATGAGCAGTTCTTC.

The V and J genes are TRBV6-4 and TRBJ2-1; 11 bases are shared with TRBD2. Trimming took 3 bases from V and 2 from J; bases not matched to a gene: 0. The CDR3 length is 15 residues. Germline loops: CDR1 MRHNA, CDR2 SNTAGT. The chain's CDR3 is CASSETSGTYNEQFF. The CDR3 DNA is TGTGCCAGCAGTGAGACTAGCGGGACCTACAATGAGCAGTTCTTC.

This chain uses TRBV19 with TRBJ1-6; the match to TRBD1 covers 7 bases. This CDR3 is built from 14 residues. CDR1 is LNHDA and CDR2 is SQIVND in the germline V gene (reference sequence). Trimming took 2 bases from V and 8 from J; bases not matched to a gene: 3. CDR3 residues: CASSITGEDSPLHF. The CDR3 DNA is TGTGCCAGTAGTATAACAGGGGAGGATTCACCCCTCCACTTT.